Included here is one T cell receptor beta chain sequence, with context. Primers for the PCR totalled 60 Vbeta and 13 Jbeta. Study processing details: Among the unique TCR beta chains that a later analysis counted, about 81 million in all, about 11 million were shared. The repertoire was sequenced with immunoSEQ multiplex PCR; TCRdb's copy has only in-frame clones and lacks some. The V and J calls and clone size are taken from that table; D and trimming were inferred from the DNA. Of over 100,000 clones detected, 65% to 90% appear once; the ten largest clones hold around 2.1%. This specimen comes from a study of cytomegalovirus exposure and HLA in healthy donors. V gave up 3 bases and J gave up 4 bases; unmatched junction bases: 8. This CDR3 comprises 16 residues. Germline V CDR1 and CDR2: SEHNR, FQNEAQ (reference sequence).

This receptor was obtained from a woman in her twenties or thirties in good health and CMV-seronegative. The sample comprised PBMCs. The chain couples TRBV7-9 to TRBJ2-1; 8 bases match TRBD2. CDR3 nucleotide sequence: TGTGCCAGCAGCTTGAGGTCGGGAGGGCCTTACAATGAGCAGTTCTTC. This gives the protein CASSLRSGGPYNEQFF.